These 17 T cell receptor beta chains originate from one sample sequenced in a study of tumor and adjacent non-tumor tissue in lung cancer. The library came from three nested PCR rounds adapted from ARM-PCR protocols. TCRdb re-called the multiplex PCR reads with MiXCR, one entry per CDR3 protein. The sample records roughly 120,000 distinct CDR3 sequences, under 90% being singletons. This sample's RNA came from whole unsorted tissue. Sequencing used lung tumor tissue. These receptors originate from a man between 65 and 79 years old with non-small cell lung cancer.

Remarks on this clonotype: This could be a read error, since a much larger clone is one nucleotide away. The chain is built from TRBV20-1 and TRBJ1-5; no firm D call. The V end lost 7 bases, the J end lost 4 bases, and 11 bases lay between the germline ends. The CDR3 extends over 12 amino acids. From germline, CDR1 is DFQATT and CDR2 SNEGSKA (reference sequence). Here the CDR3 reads CSVGQINQPQHF. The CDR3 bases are TGCAGTGTTGGGCAGATAAATCAGCCCCAGCATTTT.

The CDR3 DNA follows: TGTGCCAGCAACTCCGGACGGAGCACAGGTACACAGTATTTT. This codes for CASNSGRSTGTQYF. The chain couples TRBV5-8 to TRBJ2-3; perhaps TRBD1 as D (5 bases). Trimming stripped 6 bases from V and 12 bases from J, with 23 bases between. This CDR3 region has 14 residues. CDR1 is SGHTS and CDR2 is YDEGEE in the germline V gene.

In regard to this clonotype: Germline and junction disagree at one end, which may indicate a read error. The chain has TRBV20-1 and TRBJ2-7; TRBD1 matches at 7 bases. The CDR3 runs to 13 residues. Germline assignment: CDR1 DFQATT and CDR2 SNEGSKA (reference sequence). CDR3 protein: CSARTGHSCERYF. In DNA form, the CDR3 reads TGCAGTGCTAGGACAGGGCACTCCTGCGAGCGGTACTTC.

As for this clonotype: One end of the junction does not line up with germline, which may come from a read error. The CDR3 nucleotides read TGTGCCTGCACTGAGGGAGGATTCAATCAGCCCGAGCATTTT. It specifies CACTEGGFNQPEHF. This chain links TRBV12-3 or TRBV12-4 with TRBJ1-5; D is uncertain. There are 14 residues in the CDR3.

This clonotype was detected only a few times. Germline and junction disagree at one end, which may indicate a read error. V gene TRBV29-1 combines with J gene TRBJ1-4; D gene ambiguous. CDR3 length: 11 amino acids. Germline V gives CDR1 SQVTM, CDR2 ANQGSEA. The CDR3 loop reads CGVGYHEKLFF. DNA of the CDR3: TGCGGCGTGGGCTATCATGAAAAACTGTTTTTT.

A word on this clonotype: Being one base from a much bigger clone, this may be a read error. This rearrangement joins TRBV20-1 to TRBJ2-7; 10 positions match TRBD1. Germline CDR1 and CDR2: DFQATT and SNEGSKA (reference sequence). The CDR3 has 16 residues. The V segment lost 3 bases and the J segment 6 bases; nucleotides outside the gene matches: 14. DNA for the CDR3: TGCAGTGCTAGGCAACTGGGACAGGGGATTCTCGGCGAGCAGTACTTC. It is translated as CSARQLGQGILGEQYF.

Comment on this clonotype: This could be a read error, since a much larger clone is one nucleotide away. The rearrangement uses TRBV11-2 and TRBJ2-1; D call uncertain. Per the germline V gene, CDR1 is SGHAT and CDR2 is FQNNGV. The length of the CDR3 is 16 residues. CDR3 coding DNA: TGTGCCAGCAGCTTAGGGTTCGGGTGGACCTACGATGAGCAGTTCTTC. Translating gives CASSLGFGWTYDEQFF.

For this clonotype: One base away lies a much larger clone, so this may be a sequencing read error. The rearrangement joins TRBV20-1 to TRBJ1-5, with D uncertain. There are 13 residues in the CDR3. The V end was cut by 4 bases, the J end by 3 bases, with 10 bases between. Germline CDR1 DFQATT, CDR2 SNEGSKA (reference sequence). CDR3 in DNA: TGCAGTGCTAAGTCGGGTTACAATCAGCCCCAGCATTTT. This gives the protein CSAKSGYNQPQHF.

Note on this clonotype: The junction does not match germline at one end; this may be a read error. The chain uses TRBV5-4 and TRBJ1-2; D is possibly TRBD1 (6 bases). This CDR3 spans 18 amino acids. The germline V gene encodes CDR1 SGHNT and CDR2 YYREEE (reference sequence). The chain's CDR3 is CASNLGDIEGMRVDGYTF. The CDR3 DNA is TGTGCCAGCAACTTGGGGGACATAGAAGGGATGAGGGTTGACGGCTACACCTTC.

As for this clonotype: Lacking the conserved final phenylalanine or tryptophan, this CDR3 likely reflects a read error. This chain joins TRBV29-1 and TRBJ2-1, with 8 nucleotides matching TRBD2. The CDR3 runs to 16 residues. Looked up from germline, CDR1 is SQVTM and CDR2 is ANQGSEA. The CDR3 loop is CSVEDDTSGIYDEQFL. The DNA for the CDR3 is TGCAGCGTTGAAGATGACACTAGCGGCATCTACGATGAGCAGTTCTTG.

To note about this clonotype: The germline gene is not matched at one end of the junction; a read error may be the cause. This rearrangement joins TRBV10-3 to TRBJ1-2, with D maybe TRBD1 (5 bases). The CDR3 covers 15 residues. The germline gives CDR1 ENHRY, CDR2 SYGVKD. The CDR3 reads CAISEFSGDFYGYTF. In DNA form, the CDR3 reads TGCGCCATCAGTGAGTTTAGCGGGGACTTTTATGGCTACACCTTC.

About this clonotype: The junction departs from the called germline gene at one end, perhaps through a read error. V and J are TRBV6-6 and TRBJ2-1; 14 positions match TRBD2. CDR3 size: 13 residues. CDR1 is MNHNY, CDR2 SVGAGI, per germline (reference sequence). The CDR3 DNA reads TGTGTCGGCCAGACTAGCGGGAGGGATGAGCACTTCTTC. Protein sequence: CVGQTSGRDEHFF.

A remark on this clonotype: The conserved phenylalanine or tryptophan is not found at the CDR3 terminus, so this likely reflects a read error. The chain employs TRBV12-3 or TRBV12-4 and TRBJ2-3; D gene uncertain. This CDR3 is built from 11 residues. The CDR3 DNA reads TGTGCCAACAGTTTCAGAGAAATGCAGTATCTT. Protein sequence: CANSFREMQYL.

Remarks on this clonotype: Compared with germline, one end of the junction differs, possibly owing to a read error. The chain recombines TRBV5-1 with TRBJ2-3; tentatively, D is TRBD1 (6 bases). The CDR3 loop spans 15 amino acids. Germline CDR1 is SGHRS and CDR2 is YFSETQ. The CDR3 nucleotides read TGCGTCAGCAACCAAGGGACAACTAGCACAGATACGCAGTATTTT. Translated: CVSNQGTTSTDTQYF.

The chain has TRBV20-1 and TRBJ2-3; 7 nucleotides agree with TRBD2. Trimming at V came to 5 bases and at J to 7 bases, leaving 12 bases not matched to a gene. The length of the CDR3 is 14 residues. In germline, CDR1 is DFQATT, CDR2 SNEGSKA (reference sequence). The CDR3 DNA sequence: TGCAGTGCTCCGCTAGAGGGAGGGCCGAATACGCAGTATTTT. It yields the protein CSAPLEGGPNTQYF.

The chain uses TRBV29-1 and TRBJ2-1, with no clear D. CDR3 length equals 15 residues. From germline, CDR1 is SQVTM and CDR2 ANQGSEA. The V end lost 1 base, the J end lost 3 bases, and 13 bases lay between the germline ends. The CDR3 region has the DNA TGCAGCGTTGAAGGAGGCGGTAGCTTCTACAATGAGCAGTTCTTC. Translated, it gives CSVEGGGSFYNEQFF.

The CDR3 sequence is CVGSYSTNEQFF. CDR3 sequence (DNA): TGTGTCGGCAGTTACTCGACCAATGAGCAGTTCTTC. The chain employs TRBV6-6 and TRBJ2-1; D gene unclear. In germline, CDR1 is MNHNY, CDR2 SVGAGI (reference sequence). CDR3 length equals 12 residues.